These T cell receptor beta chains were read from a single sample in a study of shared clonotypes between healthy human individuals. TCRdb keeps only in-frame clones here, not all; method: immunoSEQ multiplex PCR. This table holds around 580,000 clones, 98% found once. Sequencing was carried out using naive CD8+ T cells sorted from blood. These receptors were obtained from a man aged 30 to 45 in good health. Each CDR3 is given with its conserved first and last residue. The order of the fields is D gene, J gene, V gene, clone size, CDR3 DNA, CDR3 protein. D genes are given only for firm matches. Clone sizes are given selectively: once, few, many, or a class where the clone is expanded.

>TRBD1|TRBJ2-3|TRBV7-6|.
TGTGCCAGCAGCTTATTCCCAGGGGGAGGCACAGATACGCAGTATTTT
CASSLFPGGGTDTQYF
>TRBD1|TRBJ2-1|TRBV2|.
TGTGCCAGCAGTGAGTGGACAGGGCCGGCCGTGGTGGGTAATGAGCAGTTCTTC
CASSEWTGPAVVGNEQFF
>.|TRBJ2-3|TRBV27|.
TGTGCCAGCGGGACTAGCACAGATACGCAGTATTTT
CASGTSTDTQYF
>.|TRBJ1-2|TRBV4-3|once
TGCGCCAGCAGCCCTGGGTTCGCGGACTTCTATGGCTACACCTTC
CASSPGFADFYGYTF
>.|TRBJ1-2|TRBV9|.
TGTGCCAGCAGCCCGACTTCGATGGAGGACTATGGCTACACCTTC
CASSPTSMEDYGYTF
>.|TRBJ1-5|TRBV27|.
TGTGCCAGCAGTCCGGGACATGGGGCTTTACAGCCCCAGCATTTT
CASSPGHGALQPQHF
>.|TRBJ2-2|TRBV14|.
TGTGCCAGCAGCCAAGAAATCGGGGACTTCTTGACCGGGGAGCTGTTTTTT
CASSQEIGDFLTGELFF
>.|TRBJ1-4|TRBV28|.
TGTGCCAGCAGTTTAGAGGGAGAAAAACTGTTTTTT
CASSLEGEKLFF
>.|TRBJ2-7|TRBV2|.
TGTGCCAGCAGTACGGTGGAACGAATGACCTACGAGCAGTACTTC
CASSTVERMTYEQYF
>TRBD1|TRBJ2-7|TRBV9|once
TGTGCCAGCAGCGTAGAGGGGGCGACTTTCGAGCAGTACTTC
CASSVEGATFEQYF
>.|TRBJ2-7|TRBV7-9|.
TGTGCCAGCAGCTTATCGAGCGAGAACTACGAGCAGTACTTC
CASSLSSENYEQYF